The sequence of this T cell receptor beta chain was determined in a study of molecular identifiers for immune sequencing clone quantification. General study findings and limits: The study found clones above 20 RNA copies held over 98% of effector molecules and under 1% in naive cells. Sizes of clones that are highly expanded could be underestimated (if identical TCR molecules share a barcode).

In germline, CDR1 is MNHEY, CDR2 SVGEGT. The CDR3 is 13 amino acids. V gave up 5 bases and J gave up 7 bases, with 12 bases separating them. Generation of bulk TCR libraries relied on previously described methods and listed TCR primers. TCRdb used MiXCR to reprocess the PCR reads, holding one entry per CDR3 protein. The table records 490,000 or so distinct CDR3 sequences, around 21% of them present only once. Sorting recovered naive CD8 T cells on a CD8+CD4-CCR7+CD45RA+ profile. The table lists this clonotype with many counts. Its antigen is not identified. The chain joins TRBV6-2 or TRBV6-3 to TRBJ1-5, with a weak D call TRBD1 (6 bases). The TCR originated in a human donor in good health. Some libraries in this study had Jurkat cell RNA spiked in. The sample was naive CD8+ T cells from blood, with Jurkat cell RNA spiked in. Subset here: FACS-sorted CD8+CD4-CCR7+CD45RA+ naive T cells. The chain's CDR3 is CASSEGGLQPQHF. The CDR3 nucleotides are TGTGCCAGCAGTGAGGGGGGTCTGCAGCCCCAGCATTTT.